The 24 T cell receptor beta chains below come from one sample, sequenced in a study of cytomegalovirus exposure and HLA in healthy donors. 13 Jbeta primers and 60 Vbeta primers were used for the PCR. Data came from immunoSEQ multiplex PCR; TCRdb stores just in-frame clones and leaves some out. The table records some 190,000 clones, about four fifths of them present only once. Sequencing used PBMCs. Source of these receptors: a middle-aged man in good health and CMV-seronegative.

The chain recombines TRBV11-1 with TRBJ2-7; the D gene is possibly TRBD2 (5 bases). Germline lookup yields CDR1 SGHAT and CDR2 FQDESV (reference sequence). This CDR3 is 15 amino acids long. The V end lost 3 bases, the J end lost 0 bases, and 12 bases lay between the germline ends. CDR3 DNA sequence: TGTGCCAGCAGCTTGCTCGGGATCCCCTCCTACGAGCAGTACTTC. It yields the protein CASSLLGIPSYEQYF.

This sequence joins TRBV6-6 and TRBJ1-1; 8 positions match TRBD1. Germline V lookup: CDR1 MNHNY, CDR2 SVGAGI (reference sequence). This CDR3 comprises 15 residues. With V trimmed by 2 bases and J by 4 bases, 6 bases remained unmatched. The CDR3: CASSYGRRGLTEAFF. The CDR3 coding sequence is TGTGCCAGCAGTTACGGGCGCAGGGGGCTCACTGAAGCTTTCTTT.

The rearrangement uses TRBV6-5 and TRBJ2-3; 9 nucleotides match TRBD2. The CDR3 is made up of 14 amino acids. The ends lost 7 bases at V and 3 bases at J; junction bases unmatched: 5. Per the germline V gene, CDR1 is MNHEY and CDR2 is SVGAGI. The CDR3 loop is CASKRGVFTDTQYF. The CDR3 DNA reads TGTGCCAGCAAGCGGGGGGTCTTTACAGATACGCAGTATTTT.

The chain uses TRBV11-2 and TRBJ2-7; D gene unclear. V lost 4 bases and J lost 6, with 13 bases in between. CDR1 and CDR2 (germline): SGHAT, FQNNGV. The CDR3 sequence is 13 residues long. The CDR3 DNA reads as TGTGCCAGCAGCTCCTGGCTCGGGTCCGAGCAGTACTTC. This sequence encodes CASSSWLGSEQYF. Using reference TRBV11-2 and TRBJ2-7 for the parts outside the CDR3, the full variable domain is EAGVAQSPRYKIIEKRQSVAFWCNPISGHATLYWYQQILGQGPKLLIQFQNNGVVDDSQLPKDRFSAERLKGVDSTLKIQPAKLEDSAVYLCASSSWLGSEQYFGPGTRLTVT.

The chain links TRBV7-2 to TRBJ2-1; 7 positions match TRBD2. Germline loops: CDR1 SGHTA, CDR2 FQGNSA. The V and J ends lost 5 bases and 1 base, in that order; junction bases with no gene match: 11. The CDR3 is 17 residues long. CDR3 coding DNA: TGTGCCAGCAGCGCCAAGAATAGGGAGGGGTCCTACAATGAGCAGTTCTTC. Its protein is CASSAKNREGSYNEQFF.

CDR3 protein: CASRGFMNTEAFF. CDR3 DNA: TGTGCCAGCAGGGGCTTCATGAACACTGAAGCTTTCTTT. The chain links TRBV6-5 to TRBJ1-1; D is unclear. Trimming cost V 6 bases and J 0 bases, with 8 bases left between them. Germline V gives CDR1 MNHEY, CDR2 SVGAGI. This CDR3 has 13 residues.

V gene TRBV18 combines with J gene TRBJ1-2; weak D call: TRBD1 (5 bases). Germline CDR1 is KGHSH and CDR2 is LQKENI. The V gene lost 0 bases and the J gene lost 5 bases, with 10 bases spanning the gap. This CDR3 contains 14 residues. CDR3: CASSPPGQTYGYTF. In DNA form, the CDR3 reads TGTGCCAGCTCACCACCCGGACAAACATATGGCTACACCTTC.

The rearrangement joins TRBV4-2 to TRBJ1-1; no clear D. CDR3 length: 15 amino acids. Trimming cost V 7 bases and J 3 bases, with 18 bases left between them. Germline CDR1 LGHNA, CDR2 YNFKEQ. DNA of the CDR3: TGTGCCAGCACCCGCCCCGAGGGCAGATACACTGAAGCTTTCTTT. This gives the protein CASTRPEGRYTEAFF.

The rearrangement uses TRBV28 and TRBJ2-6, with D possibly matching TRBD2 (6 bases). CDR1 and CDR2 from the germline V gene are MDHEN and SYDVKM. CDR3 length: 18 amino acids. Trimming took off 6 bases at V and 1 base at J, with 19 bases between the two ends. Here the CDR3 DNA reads TGTGCCAGCAGGGCGGGGAGGTCCGGACCTTCTGGGGCCAACGTCCTGACTTTC. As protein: CASRAGRSGPSGANVLTF.

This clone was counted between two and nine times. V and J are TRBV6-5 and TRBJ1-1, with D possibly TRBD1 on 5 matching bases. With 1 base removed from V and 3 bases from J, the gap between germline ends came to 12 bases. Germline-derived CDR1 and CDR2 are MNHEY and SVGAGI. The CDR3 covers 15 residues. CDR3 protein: CASSYLLGGYTEAFF. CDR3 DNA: TGTGCCAGCAGTTACTTGCTCGGGGGATACACTGAAGCTTTCTTT.

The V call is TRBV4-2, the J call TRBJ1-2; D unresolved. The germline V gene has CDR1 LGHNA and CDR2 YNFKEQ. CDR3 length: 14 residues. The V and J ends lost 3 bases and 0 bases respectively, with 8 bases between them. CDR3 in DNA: TGTGCCAGCAGCCATGGCGGGACTAACTATGGCTACACCTTC. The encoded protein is CASSHGGTNYGYTF.

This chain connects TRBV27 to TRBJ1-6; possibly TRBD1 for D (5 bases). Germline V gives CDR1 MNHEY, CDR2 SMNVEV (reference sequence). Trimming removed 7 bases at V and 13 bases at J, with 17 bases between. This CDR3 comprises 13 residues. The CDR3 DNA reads TGTGCCAGCACTAATTCCAGGGCTGCCCCCCTCCACTTT. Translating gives CASTNSRAAPLHF.

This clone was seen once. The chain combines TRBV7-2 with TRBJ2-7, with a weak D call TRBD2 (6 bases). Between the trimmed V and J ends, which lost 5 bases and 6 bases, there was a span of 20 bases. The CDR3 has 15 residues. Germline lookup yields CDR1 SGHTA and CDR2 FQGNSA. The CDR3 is CASSSSGTEPGEQYF. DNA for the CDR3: TGTGCCAGCAGCAGTAGCGGAACAGAGCCGGGCGAGCAGTACTTC.

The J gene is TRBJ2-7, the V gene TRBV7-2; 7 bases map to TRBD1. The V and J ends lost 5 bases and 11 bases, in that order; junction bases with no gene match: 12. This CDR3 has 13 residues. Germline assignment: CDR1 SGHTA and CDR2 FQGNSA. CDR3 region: CASSPSRQGREYF. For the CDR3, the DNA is TGTGCCAGCAGCCCCTCAAGACAGGGTCGAGAGTACTTC.

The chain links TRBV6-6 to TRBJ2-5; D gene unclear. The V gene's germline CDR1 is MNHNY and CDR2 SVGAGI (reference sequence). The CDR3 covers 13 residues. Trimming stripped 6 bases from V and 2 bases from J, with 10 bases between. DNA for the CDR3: TGTGCCAGCAGCCTCGAGAAACAAGAGACCCAGTACTTC. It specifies CASSLEKQETQYF.

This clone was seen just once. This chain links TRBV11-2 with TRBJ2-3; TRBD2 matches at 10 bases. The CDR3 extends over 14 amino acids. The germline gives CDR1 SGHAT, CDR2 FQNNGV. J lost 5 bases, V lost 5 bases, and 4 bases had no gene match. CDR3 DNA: TGTGCCAGCAGCCTAGCGGGAGCGGAAGATACGCAGTATTTT. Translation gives CASSLAGAEDTQYF.

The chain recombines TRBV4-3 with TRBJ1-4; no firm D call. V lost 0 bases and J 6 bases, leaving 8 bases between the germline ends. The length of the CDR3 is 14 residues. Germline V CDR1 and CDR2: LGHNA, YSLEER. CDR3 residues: CASSQDVAYEKLFF. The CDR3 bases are TGCGCCAGCAGCCAAGATGTGGCTTATGAAAAACTGTTTTTT.

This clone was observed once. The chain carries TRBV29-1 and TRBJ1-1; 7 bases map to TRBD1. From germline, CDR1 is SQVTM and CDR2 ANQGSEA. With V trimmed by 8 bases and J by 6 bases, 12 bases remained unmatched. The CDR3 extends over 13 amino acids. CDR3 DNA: TGCAGCACCAGAGACAGGGAAACGGCTGAAGCTTTCTTT. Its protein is CSTRDRETAEAFF.

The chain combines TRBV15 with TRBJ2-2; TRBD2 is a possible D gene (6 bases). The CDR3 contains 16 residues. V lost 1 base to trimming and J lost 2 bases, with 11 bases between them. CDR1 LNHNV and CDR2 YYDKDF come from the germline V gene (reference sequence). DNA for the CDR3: TGTGCCACCAGCAGAGCCGGGACTTATAACACCGGGGAGCTGTTTTTT. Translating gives CATSRAGTYNTGELFF.

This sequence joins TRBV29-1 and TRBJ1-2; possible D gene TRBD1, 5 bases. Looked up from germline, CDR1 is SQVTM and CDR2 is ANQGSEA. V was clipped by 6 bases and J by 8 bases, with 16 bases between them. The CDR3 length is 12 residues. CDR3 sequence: CSVISGSWGYTF. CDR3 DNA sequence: TGCAGCGTCATATCAGGGTCTTGGGGCTACACCTTC.

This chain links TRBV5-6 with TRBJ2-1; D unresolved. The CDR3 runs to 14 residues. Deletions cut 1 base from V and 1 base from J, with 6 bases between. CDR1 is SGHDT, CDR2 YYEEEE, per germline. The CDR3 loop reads CASSLLSSYNEQFF. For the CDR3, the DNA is TGTGCCAGCAGCTTGCTCTCTTCCTACAATGAGCAGTTCTTC.

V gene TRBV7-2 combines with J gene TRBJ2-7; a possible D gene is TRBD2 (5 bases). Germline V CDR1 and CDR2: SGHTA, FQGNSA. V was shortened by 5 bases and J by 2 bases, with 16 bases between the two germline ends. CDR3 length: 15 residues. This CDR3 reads CASSPSSVTAYEQYF. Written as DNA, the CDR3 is TGTGCCAGCAGCCCTAGCTCAGTTACCGCCTACGAGCAGTACTTC.

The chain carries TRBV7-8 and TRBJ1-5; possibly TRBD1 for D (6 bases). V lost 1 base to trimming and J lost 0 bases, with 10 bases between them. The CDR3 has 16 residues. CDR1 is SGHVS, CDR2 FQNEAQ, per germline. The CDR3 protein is CASSLEGGYSNQPQHF. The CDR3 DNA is TGTGCCAGCAGCTTAGAAGGGGGTTATAGCAATCAGCCCCAGCATTTT.

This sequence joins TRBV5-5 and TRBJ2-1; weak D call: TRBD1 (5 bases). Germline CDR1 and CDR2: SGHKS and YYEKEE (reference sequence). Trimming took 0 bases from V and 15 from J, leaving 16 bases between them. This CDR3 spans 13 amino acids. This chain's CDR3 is CASSLGNRAQGFF. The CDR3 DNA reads TGTGCCAGCAGCTTGGGGAACCGGGCCCAGGGGTTCTTC.